Presented here are 10 T cell receptor beta chains from one specimen sequenced in a study of neurological immune-mediated disorders. TCRdb ran MiXCR on the 5' RACE reads and lists one entry per CDR3 protein. There are 50,000 or so distinct CDR3 sequences in the sample; under 3.5% occur only once, and 7.1% lies in the top ten. The specimen was PBMCs. All receptors derive from a woman aged 60 to 75 with multiple sclerosis.

The genes are TRBV6-2 or TRBV6-3 and TRBJ2-2, with 10 bases matching TRBD1. From germline, CDR1 is MNHEY and CDR2 SVGEGT. Unmatched junction bases numbered 10, after V lost 6 bases and J lost 0 bases. This CDR3 has 18 amino acids. The CDR3 region is CASRTMTGGAPNTGELFF. The CDR3 DNA reads TGTGCCAGCAGGACCATGACAGGGGGCGCCCCGAACACCGGGGAGCTGTTTTTT.

In its sample, this clonotype is medium-sized. This chain connects TRBV5-5 to TRBJ2-5, with a possible D match to TRBD2 (6 bases). The CDR3 is 15 residues long. V was shortened by 4 bases and J by 0 bases, with 13 bases between the two germline ends. Germline-derived CDR1 and CDR2 are SGHKS and YYEKEE (reference sequence). The CDR3 sequence is CASSTTSTNQETQYF. For the CDR3, the DNA is TGTGCCAGCAGCACCACTAGCACTAACCAAGAGACCCAGTACTTC. The variable domain in full, with the rest retrieved from reference TRBV5-5 and TRBJ2-5, is DAGVTQSPTHLIKTRGQQVTLRCSPISGHKSVSWYQQVLGQGPQFIFQYYEKEERGRGNFPDRFSARQFPNYSSELNVNALLLGDSALYLCASSTTSTNQETQYFGPGTRLLVL.

The sample holds many counts of this clonotype. The chain has TRBV27 and TRBJ2-1, with D uncertain. From germline, CDR1 is MNHEY and CDR2 SMNVEV (reference sequence). The CDR3 sequence is 14 residues long. V was pared by 6 bases and J by 5 bases, with 14 bases between. The CDR3 reads CASSRLGYNNEQFF. CDR3 DNA: TGTGCCAGCAGCAGGCTGGGGTATAACAATGAGCAGTTCTTC.

There are many counts of this clonotype. The J gene is TRBJ2-7, the V gene TRBV7-2; 8 positions match TRBD1. Per germline, CDR1 SGHTA and CDR2 FQGNSA. Unmatched junction bases numbered 6, after V lost 5 bases and J lost 6 bases. CDR3 length: 13 amino acids. In DNA form, the CDR3 reads TGTGCCAGCAGCATGGACAGGGACTCCGAGCAGTACTTC. Translating gives CASSMDRDSEQYF.

The table lists this clonotype with many counts. The J gene is TRBJ1-1, the V gene TRBV3-1; perhaps TRBD1 as D (5 bases). Between the trimmed V and J ends, which lost 1 base and 1 base, there was a span of 7 bases. This CDR3 spans 14 amino acids. Per germline, CDR1 LGHDT and CDR2 YNNKEL (reference sequence). The DNA of the CDR3 is TGTGCCAGCAGCCAAGGACAGCCGAACACTGAAGCTTTCTTT. As protein: CASSQGQPNTEAFF.

This clonotype occurred many times. This chain links TRBV3-1 with TRBJ2-7; TRBD2 aligns across 12 bases. There are 18 residues in the CDR3. Unmatched junction bases numbered 9, after V lost 1 base and J lost 2 bases. From germline, CDR1 is LGHDT and CDR2 YNNKEL (reference sequence). CDR3 sequence (DNA): TGTGCCAGCAGCCAAGCTCGGCTAGCGGGGGGGCAAGCCTACGAGCAGTACTTC. Amino acids: CASSQARLAGGQAYEQYF.

At least ten counts were recorded for this clonotype. This chain joins TRBV10-3 and TRBJ2-3, with D perhaps TRBD1 (6 bases). V was pared by 6 bases and J by 4 bases, with 14 bases between. The CDR3 loop spans 14 amino acids. CDR1 is ENHRY, CDR2 SYGVKD, per germline. The CDR3: CAISNLDRPDTQYF. CDR3 in DNA: TGTGCCATCAGCAACCTTGACAGGCCAGATACGCAGTATTTT.

This clonotype has a count of ten or more. This chain connects TRBV11-2 to TRBJ2-7; the D gene is possibly TRBD1 (5 bases). Per germline, CDR1 SGHAT and CDR2 FQNNGV. This CDR3 is 13 amino acids long. V gave up 5 bases and J gave up 4 bases, with 12 bases separating them. Here the CDR3 DNA reads TGTGCCAGCAGCCCCAGGGTCAGTTACGAGCAGTACTTC. Residues: CASSPRVSYEQYF.

This clonotype has ten or more counts. V is TRBV10-3 and J is TRBJ1-6; 9 bases are a match to TRBD1. This CDR3 has 16 amino acids. In germline, CDR1 is ENHRY, CDR2 SYGVKD. The ends lost 6 bases at V and 0 bases at J; junction bases unmatched: 3. As DNA, the CDR3 is TGTGCCATCAGCGGGACAGGGAGCTCCTATAATTCACCCCTCCACTTT. Translated, it gives CAISGTGSSYNSPLHF.

The table lists this clonotype with many counts. The rearrangement uses TRBV28 and TRBJ2-3; D gene unclear. V was trimmed by 5 bases and J by 2 bases, leaving 11 bases between them. The germline CDR1 and CDR2 sequences are MDHEN and SYDVKM. The CDR3 is made up of 14 amino acids. The CDR3 here is CASSPGSHTDTQYF. For the CDR3, the DNA is TGTGCCAGCAGTCCCGGATCACACACAGATACGCAGTATTTT.